Listed below are T cell receptor beta chains from one sample, sequenced in a study of shared clonotypes between healthy human individuals. Only in-frame clones appear in the TCRdb table, and some are missing; sequencing was by immunoSEQ multiplex PCR. The sample lists millions of clones; approximately 95% were seen once. Sequencing was performed on naive CD4+ T cells from PBMCs. The receptors were gathered from a man aged 18 to 29 in good health. Some clones in this sample may be carry-over from other donors' samples. CDR3s include the opening cysteine and the closing phenylalanine or tryptophan. Each record gives: CDR3 protein, CDR3 DNA, clone size, V gene, J gene, D gene. The D gene is left open where the match is weak. A row's size may be missing; if present it is once, few, many or a size class.

CASSIAGIQYF	TGTGCCAGCAGCATCGCCGGCATTCAGTACTTC	.	TRBV21-1	TRBJ2-4	.
CASSRWPGWRERGNEKLFF	TGTGCCAGCAGCCGCTGGCCCGGGTGGAGGGAGCGGGGTAATGAAAAACTGTTTTTT	.	TRBV4-2	TRBJ1-4	.
CASSVGGEPDYEQYF	TGTGCCAGCAGCGTAGGGGGGGAACCGGATTACGAGCAGTACTTC	.	TRBV9	TRBJ2-7	.
CASSLGLSVGELFF	TGTGCCAGCAGCCTGGGACTCTCGGTCGGGGAGCTGTTTTTT	.	TRBV11-1	TRBJ2-2	.
CASSLGADTQYF	TGTGCCAGCAGCTTAGGGGCTGATACGCAGTATTTT	.	TRBV11-2	TRBJ2-3	.
CASTAAKAGANVLTF	TGTGCCAGCACCGCCGCAAAGGCTGGGGCCAACGTCCTGACTTTC	.	TRBV5-4	TRBJ2-6	.
CASSLGDRKNTEAFF	TGTGCCAGCAGCTTAGGAGACAGGAAGAACACTGAAGCTTTCTTT	.	TRBV7-3	TRBJ1-1	.
CASSLVAAETYGYTF	TGTGCCAGCAGCTTAGTGGCAGCGGAGACTTATGGCTACACCTTC	.	TRBV5-6	TRBJ1-2	.
CAWSVSGSGNQPQHF	TGTGCCTGGAGTGTTTCCGGGTCCGGCAATCAGCCCCAGCATTTT	.	TRBV30	TRBJ1-5	.
CASSGGGFTEAFF	TGCGCCAGCAGTGGAGGGGGTTTTACTGAAGCTTTCTTT	.	TRBV10-1	TRBJ1-1	.
CATSDRGHSNQPQHF	TGTGCCACCTCGGACAGGGGACATAGCAATCAGCCCCAGCATTTT	.	TRBV28	TRBJ1-5	TRBD1
CASSLTALGAGYTF	TGTGCCAGCAGTTTAACGGCCTTGGGTGCTGGCTACACCTTC	.	TRBV28	TRBJ1-2	.
CASSPMTGGELNEQFF	TGTGCCAGCAGTCCTATGACAGGGGGCGAGCTTAATGAGCAGTTCTTC	.	TRBV28	TRBJ2-1	TRBD1
CASRRQGEDSPLHF	TGTGCCAGCAGGCGACAGGGGGAAGATTCACCCCTCCACTTT	.	TRBV6-5	TRBJ1-6	TRBD1
CASSLSGQGRHTEAFF	TGTGCCAGCTCACTATCAGGACAGGGGAGGCACACTGAAGCTTTCTTT	.	TRBV18	TRBJ1-1	TRBD1
CASSQEGDSQDFYNEQFF	TGCGCCAGCAGCCAAGAGGGGGACAGCCAGGACTTCTACAATGAGCAGTTCTTC	.	TRBV4-1	TRBJ2-1	TRBD1
CASSQDVWDEQYF	TGCGCCAGCAGCCAAGACGTATGGGACGAGCAGTACTTC	.	TRBV4-1	TRBJ2-7	.
CASSEWVAYF	TGTGCCAGCAGTGAATGGGTGGCGTACTTC	.	TRBV2	TRBJ2-7	.
CASSDRTGNTIYF	TGTGCCAGCAGTGACAGGACTGGAAACACCATATATTTT	.	TRBV6-1	TRBJ1-3	.
CASSHEGLGNEQFF	TGTGCCAGCAGCCATGAGGGGTTGGGCAATGAGCAGTTCTTC	.	TRBV7-3	TRBJ2-1	.
CASSPMVTYGYTF	TGTGCCAGCAGCCCTATGGTGACCTATGGCTACACCTTC	once	TRBV7-2	TRBJ1-2	.
CARTLAGGGETQYF	TGTGCCAGAACGTTAGCGGGAGGGGGGGAGACCCAGTACTTC	.	TRBV6-1	TRBJ2-5	TRBD2
CASSMRGDEQYF	TGTGCCAGCAGTATGAGGGGGGACGAGCAGTACTTC	.	TRBV27	TRBJ2-7	.
CASSTRQTPGGELFF	TGTGCCAGCAGCACCCGTCAGACGCCCGGCGGGGAGCTGTTTTTT	.	TRBV9	TRBJ2-2	.
CASSPDGTNYGYTF	TGTGCCAGCAGCCCCGACGGGACTAACTATGGCTACACCTTC	.	TRBV6-6	TRBJ1-2	.
CAISSTTAISSYEQYF	TGTGCCATCAGTTCCACCACGGCGATAAGCTCCTACGAGCAGTACTTC	.	TRBV10-3	TRBJ2-7	.
CASSQDRDTEAFF	TGTGCCAGCAGCCAAGACAGGGACACTGAAGCTTTCTTT	.	TRBV4-2	TRBJ1-1	.
CASSRLGGSSYEQYF	TGTGCCAGCAGCCGACTGGGCGGCAGCTCCTACGAGCAGTACTTC	.	TRBV4-2	TRBJ2-7	.
CASSPQHLHTDTQYF	TGCGCCAGCAGCCCCCAGCATCTACACACAGATACGCAGTATTTT	once	TRBV4-3	TRBJ2-3	.
CASIFSAGSNEKLFF	TGTGCCAGCATCTTTTCAGCGGGGTCTAATGAAAAACTGTTTTTT	.	TRBV28	TRBJ1-4	.
CATSSPGQGDQPQHF	TGTGCCACCAGCAGCCCGGGACAGGGGGATCAGCCCCAGCATTTT	.	TRBV15	TRBJ1-5	TRBD1
CASSLEGGRNTEAFF	TGTGCCAGCAGCTTAGAGGGGGGCAGGAACACTGAAGCTTTCTTT	.	TRBV7-2	TRBJ1-1	.
CASSERGLSTYEQYF	TGTGCCAGCAGCGAAAGGGGGCTGTCAACCTACGAGCAGTACTTC	.	TRBV7-2	TRBJ2-7	TRBD1
CASSREREGGDEQFF	TGCGCCAGCAGCCGAGAGCGGGAGGGGGGGGATGAGCAGTTCTTC	once	TRBV4-1	TRBJ2-1	TRBD2
CASSLPRQEDTDTQYF	TGTGCCAGCAGCTTACCACGACAGGAGGACACAGATACGCAGTATTTT	.	TRBV5-6	TRBJ2-3	.
CASTRTGSYYEQYF	TGTGCCAGCACGAGGACAGGGAGTTACTACGAGCAGTACTTC	.	TRBV6-1	TRBJ2-7	TRBD1
CASSVAAGISYEQYF	TGTGCCAGCAGCGTAGCGGCAGGGATTTCCTACGAGCAGTACTTC	.	TRBV9	TRBJ2-7	.
CASNARDTQYF	TGTGCCAGCAACGCTAGAGATACGCAGTATTTT	.	TRBV2	TRBJ2-3	.
CAISQSAGTSGKYTGELFF	TGTGCCATCAGCCAGAGCGCCGGGACTAGCGGGAAGTACACCGGGGAGCTGTTTTTT	.	TRBV10-3	TRBJ2-2	TRBD2
CASSQASGPETQYF	TGTGCCAGCTCGCAAGCGTCCGGACCAGAGACCCAGTACTTC	.	TRBV18	TRBJ2-5	.
CASSVGRAGEDTQYF	TGTGCCAGCAGCGTAGGGAGAGCGGGAGAAGATACGCAGTATTTT	.	TRBV9	TRBJ2-3	TRBD2
CASSLVGSGYTF	TGTGCCAGCAGCTTGGTAGGCTCTGGCTACACCTTC	.	TRBV5-8	TRBJ1-2	.
CAWSGGGEQYF	TGTGCCTGGAGTGGAGGGGGCGAGCAGTACTTC	.	TRBV30	TRBJ2-7	.
CASSSAELAGANEQFF	TGTGCCAGCAGTTCCGCCGAACTAGCGGGAGCGAATGAGCAGTTCTTC	.	TRBV28	TRBJ2-1	TRBD2
CASSLATGGNTEAFF	TGCGCCAGCAGCTTGGCCACCGGGGGGAACACTGAAGCTTTCTTT	.	TRBV5-1	TRBJ1-1	.
CASSSITDTQYF	TGTGCCAGCAGCTCAATCACAGATACGCAGTATTTT	.	TRBV5-6	TRBJ2-3	.
CASSLSGQGQGNTIYF	TGCGCCAGCAGCTTGTCGGGACAGGGACAAGGAAACACCATATATTTT	.	TRBV5-1	TRBJ1-3	TRBD1
CASSFLAVEETQYF	TGTGCCAGCAGCTTCCTGGCAGTCGAAGAGACCCAGTACTTC	.	TRBV5-6	TRBJ2-5	.
CAWSERLYPLHF	TGTGCCTGGAGTGAAAGGCTATATCCCCTCCACTTT	.	TRBV30	TRBJ1-6	.
CASSFRSSGRSYEQYF	TGTGCCAGTAGTTTCCGTTCTAGCGGGAGATCCTACGAGCAGTACTTC	.	TRBV19	TRBJ2-7	TRBD2
CASSLGHLLAGGDEQYF	TGTGCCAGCAGCTTGGGCCACCTACTAGCGGGAGGTGACGAGCAGTACTTC	.	TRBV5-8	TRBJ2-7	TRBD2
CSAEVGNEQFF	TGCAGTGCCGAAGTGGGGAATGAGCAGTTCTTC	.	TRBV20-1	TRBJ2-1	.
CASSSPWERDSYEQYF	TGTGCCAGCAGCTCGCCCTGGGAGCGGGACTCCTACGAGCAGTACTTC	.	TRBV13	TRBJ2-7	TRBD2
CASSPRLVAVEQFF	TGTGCCAGCAGCCCCCGACTAGTCGCAGTTGAGCAGTTCTTC	.	TRBV11-2	TRBJ2-1	.
CASSPLGLAGSSGANVLTF	TGTGCCAGCTCACCACTAGGACTAGCGGGGAGCTCTGGGGCCAACGTCCTGACTTTC	.	TRBV18	TRBJ2-6	TRBD2